The 29 T cell receptor beta chains below come from one sample, sequenced in a study of blood T cell repertoires in COVID-19 (dated by TCRdb to 2020 to 2021). Library method: the immunoSEQ multiplex PCR assay. Entries here come from immuneACCESS through TCRdb and include only in-frame sequences with V and J called. Some clones fail to appear in such tables; in the studies checked, an unresolved V gene covers under half of the shortfall, and the cause of the remainder is unknown. Present in this sample are some 160,000 clones, just under 85% of which were seen just once. Roughly 6.2% of the sample is taken by the ten largest. Input material: PBMCs or T cells enriched from blood (not recorded which). The receptors here all came from a woman between 40 and 50 years old who had recovered from COVID-19.

This clone was seen a single time. V is TRBV5-4 and J is TRBJ1-2, with 9 bases identical to TRBD1. J was trimmed by 7 bases and V by 0 bases; bases with no gene match: 10. The CDR3 totals 16 residues. Germline CDR1 reads SGHNT; CDR2 reads YYREEE (reference sequence). Here the CDR3 reads CASSLDNIQGAVGYTF. DNA of the CDR3: TGTGCCAGCAGCTTGGACAACATACAGGGGGCGGTTGGCTACACCTTC.

Only a few counts were recorded for this clone. This rearrangement joins TRBV27 to TRBJ1-1; weak D call: TRBD1 (6 bases). Germline lookup yields CDR1 MNHEY and CDR2 SMNVEV (reference sequence). CDR3 size: 15 residues. V lost 4 bases and J 5 bases, leaving 17 bases between the germline ends. CDR3 nucleotide sequence: TGTGCCAGCAGTTCCCACGACAGGTGGGCTACTGAAGCTTTCTTT. It specifies CASSSHDRWATEAFF.

The chain has TRBV20-1 and TRBJ2-1; tentatively, D is TRBD2 (5 bases). The CDR3 contains 11 residues. Trimming took off 6 bases at V and 11 bases at J, with 14 bases between the two ends. CDR1 DFQATT and CDR2 SNEGSKA come from the germline V gene (reference sequence). The CDR3: CSASPERKQFF. The CDR3 coding sequence is TGCAGTGCGAGCCCCGAGCGGAAGCAGTTCTTC.

This chain links TRBV27 with TRBJ2-4; TRBD2 matches at 12 bases. Germline-derived CDR1 and CDR2 are MNHEY and SMNVEV (reference sequence). This CDR3 has 17 residues. Trimming cost V 0 bases and J 9 bases; bases outside gene matches: 9. DNA for the CDR3: TGTGCCAGCAGTTTATCCCCCCCGACTAGCGGGAGATCCATTCAGTACTTC. This sequence encodes CASSLSPPTSGRSIQYF.

This chain links TRBV29-1 with TRBJ1-2; 11 bases align to TRBD1. The CDR3 has 13 amino acids. V shed 6 bases and J 5 bases; nucleotides not matched to a gene: 5. In germline, CDR1 is SQVTM, CDR2 ANQGSEA. The CDR3, as DNA: TGCAGCGTCGGACAGGGGGCAGGGTATGGCTACACCTTC. It yields the protein CSVGQGAGYGYTF.

The chain uses TRBV7-9 and TRBJ2-2, with D unclear. The germline V gene has CDR1 SEHNR and CDR2 FQNEAQ (reference sequence). V lost 2 bases to trimming and J lost 2 bases, with 6 bases between them. CDR3 length: 14 residues. The CDR3, as DNA: TGTGCCAGCAGCTTATACACAAACACCGGGGAGCTGTTTTTT. It yields the protein CASSLYTNTGELFF. Filled out from reference TRBV7-9 and TRBJ2-2, the complete variable domain reads DTGVSQNPRHKITKRGQNVTFRCDPISEHNRLYWYRQTLGQGPEFLTYFQNEAQLEKSRLLSDRFSAERPKGSFSTLEIQRTEQGDSAMYLCASSLYTNTGELFFGEGSRLTVL.

This chain joins TRBV10-3 and TRBJ1-1, with 8 bases lining up with TRBD1. Per the germline V gene, CDR1 is ENHRY and CDR2 is SYGVKD. The CDR3 totals 13 residues. Germline trimming cut 6 bases from V and 1 base from J; bases unmatched to any gene: 1. The CDR3 coding sequence is TGTGCCATCAGGGGACAGGAGAACACTGAAGCTTTCTTT. It is translated as CAIRGQENTEAFF.

The V and J genes are TRBV4-1 and TRBJ2-1; TRBD1 aligns across 10 bases. The CDR3 is 17 amino acids. J was trimmed by 6 bases and V by 4 bases; bases with no gene match: 12. In germline, CDR1 is MGHRA, CDR2 YSYEKL. The chain's CDR3 is CASSPPPGQGFPNEQFF. The CDR3 DNA follows: TGCGCCAGCAGCCCCCCGCCGGGACAGGGGTTCCCCAATGAGCAGTTCTTC.

The CDR3 DNA sequence: TGTGCCAGTAGTATAGTACAGGACATGAACACTGAAGCTTTCTTT. It encodes CASSIVQDMNTEAFF. V gene TRBV19 combines with J gene TRBJ1-1, with D perhaps matching TRBD1 (5 bases). CDR1 is LNHDA, CDR2 SQIVND, per germline (reference sequence). Trimming shortened V by 1 base and J by 0 bases, and 9 bases separated the two germline ends. This CDR3 is built from 15 residues.

This clone was picked up one time. The J gene is TRBJ2-2, the V gene TRBV3-1 (or the pseudogene TRBV3-2), with D possibly TRBD2 on 6 matching bases. The CDR3 spans 17 residues. Germline values: CDR1 LGHDT, CDR2 YNNKEL (reference sequence). V gave up 3 bases and J gave up 4 bases, with 18 bases separating them. The CDR3 protein is CASSHRYYGSGTGELFF. CDR3 DNA sequence: TGTGCCAGCAGCCACCGGTATTACGGGAGCGGCACCGGGGAGCTGTTTTTT.

The chain is built from TRBV7-6 and TRBJ2-1, with D perhaps TRBD2 (6 bases). The CDR3 spans 15 residues. Germline values: CDR1 SGHVS, CDR2 FNYEAQ. V dropped 4 bases and J dropped 1 base, with 11 bases sitting between them. The chain's CDR3 is CASSSGGVSYNEQFF. DNA of the CDR3: TGTGCCAGCAGCTCCGGAGGGGTTTCCTACAATGAGCAGTTCTTC.

This clone occurred a few times. The genes are TRBV6-5 and TRBJ2-5; the match to TRBD1 covers 11 bases. Trimming took 2 bases from V and 5 from J; bases not matched to a gene: 4. Germline V lookup: CDR1 MNHEY, CDR2 SVGAGI. The CDR3 length is 15 residues. CDR3 region: CASSYPGQGAETQYF. The CDR3 region has the DNA TGTGCCAGCAGTTACCCCGGACAGGGGGCCGAGACCCAGTACTTC.

This rearrangement joins TRBV19 to TRBJ1-1; 8 positions agree with TRBD1. V trimming: 3 bases; J trimming: 4 bases; junction bases outside the gene matches: 7. This CDR3 has 15 residues. CDR1 is LNHDA, CDR2 SQIVND, per germline (reference sequence). The CDR3, as DNA: TGTGCCAGTAGTATTCAGGGGGCCTTGATCACTGAAGCTTTCTTT. Translating it yields CASSIQGALITEAFF.

The chain carries TRBV9 and TRBJ2-7, with TRBD1 identical over 7 bases. V was clipped by 4 bases and J by 0 bases; unmatched bases: 7. Germline V lookup: CDR1 SGDLS, CDR2 YYNGEE. The CDR3 runs 15 residues. The DNA of the CDR3 is TGTGCCAGCAGCAGACAGGGCTACAGCTCCTACGAGCAGTACTTC. Translated: CASSRQGYSSYEQYF.

This sequence joins TRBV3-1 (or the pseudogene TRBV3-2) and TRBJ1-1, with D unclear. This CDR3 has 12 amino acids. Germline V gene lookup returns CDR1 LGHDT and CDR2 YNNKEL (reference sequence). Between the trimmed V and J ends, which lost 0 bases and 11 bases, there was a span of 10 bases. CDR3 loop: CASSQERGSAFF. As DNA, the CDR3 is TGTGCCAGCAGCCAAGAACGCGGATCTGCTTTCTTT.

The rearrangement links TRBV24-1 to TRBJ1-1; D is possibly TRBD1 (5 bases). Trimming pared 9 bases from V and 6 bases from J, leaving 13 bases between. The CDR3 is 12 residues long. The germline gives CDR1 KGHDR, CDR2 SFDVKD. The CDR3 sequence is CATFKTDPEAFF. CDR3 in DNA: TGTGCCACCTTTAAGACAGACCCTGAAGCTTTCTTT.

The CDR3 DNA reads TGTGCCAGCAGCGCCTCGGGGGTCCCCGGGGAGCTGTTTTTT. As protein: CASSASGVPGELFF. The V call is TRBV7-3, the J call TRBJ2-2, with D perhaps TRBD2 (6 bases). The CDR3 runs to 14 residues. V lost 5 bases and J lost 6, with 13 bases in between. Germline V gene lookup returns CDR1 SGHTA and CDR2 FQGTGA.

V and J are TRBV12-3 or TRBV12-4 and TRBJ1-2, with D perhaps TRBD1 (6 bases). V was trimmed by 10 bases and J by 8 bases, leaving 20 bases between them. CDR3 length: 13 amino acids. The CDR3 region has the DNA TGTGCCACCTTTGTGAGCGGGGACAACGGCTACACCTTC. It specifies CATFVSGDNGYTF.

The CDR3 DNA reads as TGTGCCAGCAGCTCAGGGACAGGGCTCGGGGGGAACACTGAAGCTTTCTTT. Protein product: CASSSGTGLGGNTEAFF. The rearrangement joins TRBV9 to TRBJ1-1; 9 nucleotides agree with TRBD1. The CDR3 covers 17 residues. Trimming removed 4 bases from V and 1 base from J; junction bases left unmatched: 11. Germline V gene data show CDR1 as SGDLS and CDR2 as YYNGEE.

This clone was observed a single time. The chain carries TRBV27 and TRBJ2-1, with D possibly matching TRBD2 (6 bases). Germline CDR1 reads MNHEY; CDR2 reads SMNVEV (reference sequence). This CDR3 has 13 residues. The V gene lost 2 bases and the J gene lost 9 bases, with 11 bases spanning the gap. Here the CDR3 reads CASSLGVSGEQFF. The CDR3 nucleotides are TGTGCCAGCAGTTTAGGTGTTAGCGGTGAGCAGTTCTTC.

V is TRBV12-3 or TRBV12-4 and J is TRBJ1-1; 7 bases map to TRBD1. The CDR3 sequence is 11 residues long. J lost 12 bases, V lost 6 bases, and 7 bases had no gene match. CDR3 sequence reads: CASSLTGMTFF. The CDR3 region has the DNA TGTGCCAGCAGCCTGACAGGGATGACTTTCTTT.

The J gene is TRBJ2-7, the V gene TRBV5-6; TRBD1 aligns across 8 bases. CDR1 is SGHDT and CDR2 is YYEEEE in the germline V gene. V dropped 4 bases and J dropped 3; count of bases not matched to a gene: 6. The CDR3 loop spans 14 amino acids. The CDR3 nucleotides are TGTGCCAGCAGCCCAGGACAGGGTGGCTACGAGCAGTACTTC. As protein: CASSPGQGGYEQYF.

V and J are TRBV7-6 and TRBJ2-5, with TRBD2 matching over 15 bases. The CDR3 contains 17 residues. V dropped 5 bases and J dropped 1; count of bases not matched to a gene: 5. Germline CDR1 reads SGHVS; CDR2 reads FNYEAQ. The CDR3, as DNA: TGTGCCAGCAGCCCCGGGACTAGCGGGGGGCCCCAAGAGACCCAGTACTTC. The encoded protein is CASSPGTSGGPQETQYF.

The chain couples TRBV4-1 to TRBJ2-7; a possible D gene is TRBD2 (5 bases). Germline V gives CDR1 MGHRA, CDR2 YSYEKL. The CDR3 has 15 residues. Trimming removed 0 bases from V and 3 bases from J, with 12 bases in between. The CDR3 sequence is CASSQEEDSLYEQYF. CDR3 DNA: TGCGCCAGCAGCCAAGAAGAGGACTCGCTCTACGAGCAGTACTTC.

V gene TRBV27 combines with J gene TRBJ1-1; D gene unclear. Looked up from germline, CDR1 is MNHEY and CDR2 is SMNVEV (reference sequence). Trimming shortened V by 4 bases and J by 1 base, and 10 bases separated the two germline ends. The CDR3 spans 14 residues. CDR3 sequence: CASSSRTENTEAFF. Written as DNA, the CDR3 is TGTGCCAGCAGTTCTAGGACTGAGAACACTGAAGCTTTCTTT.

The rearrangement uses TRBV30 and TRBJ1-5; possible D gene TRBD1, 5 bases. Looked up from germline, CDR1 is GTSNPN and CDR2 is SVGIG (reference sequence). This CDR3 is 15 amino acids long. V was clipped by 0 bases and J by 0 bases, with 9 bases between them. CDR3 sequence: CAWSVGDYSNQPQHF. CDR3 bases: TGTGCCTGGAGTGTAGGGGATTATAGCAATCAGCCCCAGCATTTT. Looking up the rest from reference TRBV30 and TRBJ1-5 gives the full variable domain: SQTIHQWPATLVQPVGSPLSLECTVEGTSNPNLYWYRQAAGRGLQLLFYSVGIGQISSEVPQNLSASRPQDRQFILSSKKLLLSDSGFYLCAWSVGDYSNQPQHFGDGTRLSIL.

The chain combines TRBV5-1 with TRBJ2-3; TRBD2 aligns across 11 bases. The junction had 14 bases not matched to a gene; V was cut back by 2 bases and J by 3 bases. The CDR3 is 19 amino acids. Germline V lookup: CDR1 SGHRS, CDR2 YFSETQ. DNA for the CDR3: TGCGCCAGCAGCTTACTGCCCTTAGCGGGAGGGCTGGAGACAGATACGCAGTATTTT. This translates into CASSLLPLAGGLETDTQYF.

This chain uses TRBV15 with TRBJ2-1; D is ambiguous. There are 13 residues in the CDR3. Germline V gene lookup returns CDR1 LNHNV and CDR2 YYDKDF (reference sequence). V shed 4 bases and J shed 1 base, with 5 bases lying between them. CDR3 nucleotides: TGTGCCACCAGCACCAGGTCCTACAATGAGCAGTTCTTC. Translated, it gives CATSTRSYNEQFF.

The rearrangement links TRBV5-5 to TRBJ1-3, with D possibly TRBD1 on 6 matching bases. The CDR3 runs to 15 residues. Germline CDR1 reads SGHKS; CDR2 reads YYEKEE (reference sequence). With 4 bases removed from V and 2 bases from J, the gap between germline ends came to 13 bases. DNA of the CDR3: TGTGCCAGCAGCGCTGACCCAGGGGCTGGAAACACCATATATTTT. Amino acids: CASSADPGAGNTIYF.